This entry lists 17 T cell receptor beta chains sequenced from one sample in a study of graft-versus-host responses after intestinal transplantation. These receptors lack a known antigen. This table comes from immunoSEQ multiplex PCR, and its TCRdb copy is limited to in-frame clones, with some not included. The sample contains roughly 120,000 clones, just over 90% of which appear only once. This material consisted of unstimulated CD8+ T cells sorted from spleen or lymph node cells, taken before intestinal transplant. These TCRs come from a human donor who received an intestinal transplant.

This chain uses TRBV5-1 with TRBJ1-1, with D perhaps TRBD1 (6 bases). The CDR3 runs 19 residues. Germline V CDR1 and CDR2: SGHRS, YFSETQ. Trimming stripped 0 bases from V and 4 bases from J, with 25 bases between. As DNA, the CDR3 is TGCGCCAGCAGCTTGGTTCCCCCCTGGGTGATCCAGGGGCGCACTGAAGCTTTCTTT. This sequence encodes CASSLVPPWVIQGRTEAFF.

The chain carries TRBV19 and TRBJ2-3; 9 bases are a match to TRBD2. This CDR3 comprises 16 residues. V lost 4 bases and J lost 2; bases outside the gene matches: 7. Germline values: CDR1 LNHDA, CDR2 SQIVND (reference sequence). CDR3 nucleotides: TGTGCCAGTAGTAGGGGACTAGCCATACTCACAGATACGCAGTATTTT. It yields the protein CASSRGLAILTDTQYF.

This clone was seen just once. The chain has TRBV21-1 and TRBJ2-7; the DNA was not used to check the table's D call, TRBD2. TRBV21-1 is a recognized pseudogene. This CDR3 region has 16 residues. In DNA form, the CDR3 reads TGTGCCAGCAGCAAAGAGGGTGGCGGGGTAACGGGTGAGCAGTACTTC. Protein product: CASSKEGGGVTGEQYF.

This sequence joins TRBV20-1 and TRBJ1-5, with D hard to call. The ends were cut back, 6 bases at V and 5 bases at J, with 8 bases in the middle. Germline loops: CDR1 DFQATT, CDR2 SNEGSKA (reference sequence). The CDR3 length is 11 residues. CDR3 residues: CSAGDYQPQHF. The CDR3 bases are TGCAGTGCCGGAGACTATCAGCCCCAGCATTTT.

V and J are TRBV2 and TRBJ2-3; D possibly corresponds to TRBD1 (5 bases). V was cut by 4 bases and J by 0 bases, with 11 bases left in between. CDR3 length equals 15 residues. Germline V gives CDR1 SNHLY, CDR2 FYNNEI. CDR3 residues: CASSVDTTSTDTQYF. The DNA of the CDR3 is TGTGCCAGCAGTGTGGACACCACCAGCACAGATACGCAGTATTTT.

The chain is built from TRBV29-1 and TRBJ1-1, with 9 bases that match TRBD1. Germline V gene lookup returns CDR1 SQVTM and CDR2 ANQGSEA. Losses at the gene ends were 6 bases for V and 3 bases for J; bases not matched to a gene: 5. CDR3 length equals 13 residues. This CDR3 is CSVPRQGDTEAFF. CDR3 nucleotide sequence: TGCAGCGTCCCGAGACAGGGGGACACTGAAGCTTTCTTT.

The rearrangement uses TRBV6-5 and TRBJ2-7; the match to TRBD1 covers 7 bases. The germline V gene encodes CDR1 MNHEY and CDR2 SVGAGI. The V gene end was trimmed by 7 bases and the J gene end by 3 bases; junction bases not matched to a gene: 6. The CDR3 runs 13 residues. Written as DNA, the CDR3 is TGTGCCAGCACCATAGGGACAGACTACGAGCAGTACTTC. Translating gives CASTIGTDYEQYF.

The rearrangement uses TRBV30 and TRBJ1-2; 7 positions match TRBD1. CDR1 and CDR2 from the germline V gene are GTSNPN and SVGIG (reference sequence). The CDR3 runs to 14 residues. V lost 3 bases and J lost 6; bases outside the gene matches: 10. CDR3 sequence: CAWSPWTGKNGYTF. In nucleotides, the CDR3 is TGTGCCTGGAGCCCTTGGACAGGAAAGAATGGCTACACCTTC. The variable domain in full, with the rest retrieved from reference TRBV30 and TRBJ1-2, is SQTIHQWPATLVQPVGSPLSLECTVEGTSNPNLYWYRQAAGRGLQLLFYSVGIGQISSEVPQNLSASRPQDRQFILSSKKLLLSDSGFYLCAWSPWTGKNGYTFGSGTRLTVV.

V gene TRBV11-2 combines with J gene TRBJ2-7; D uncertain. V shed 0 bases and J shed 2 bases, with 8 bases lying between them. CDR3 length: 14 amino acids. Germline V lookup: CDR1 SGHAT, CDR2 FQNNGV. The CDR3 region has the DNA TGTGCCAGCAGCTTAGATCCGGGTACCTACGAGCAGTACTTC. Protein: CASSLDPGTYEQYF.

This chain links TRBV29-1 with TRBJ2-5; no reliable D call. The CDR3 sequence is 11 residues long. In germline, CDR1 is SQVTM, CDR2 ANQGSEA. Trimming took 4 bases from V and 7 from J, leaving 10 bases between them. CDR3 in DNA: TGCAGCGTTGTTTATGGTTTGACCCAGTACTTC. It is translated as CSVVYGLTQYF.

The V and J genes are TRBV7-9 and TRBJ1-1; no reliable D call. CDR3 size: 13 residues. Trimming shortened V by 5 bases and J by 2 bases, and 9 bases separated the two germline ends. Per the germline V gene, CDR1 is SEHNR and CDR2 is FQNEAQ (reference sequence). DNA for the CDR3: TGTGCCAGCAGCCAAAGCCCAAACACTGAAGCTTTCTTT. Translation gives CASSQSPNTEAFF.

The chain recombines TRBV27 with TRBJ2-3; 12 positions match TRBD2. Trimming removed 6 bases from V and 0 bases from J; junction bases left unmatched: 7. CDR3 length: 17 residues. Germline values: CDR1 MNHEY, CDR2 SMNVEV (reference sequence). CDR3 in DNA: TGTGCCAGCAGGGACGGGACTAGCGGGCCTAGCACAGATACGCAGTATTTT. Translating gives CASRDGTSGPSTDTQYF.

As DNA, the CDR3 is TGCGCCAGCAGTGAGGCCGGGGGATACGAGCAGTACTTC. Translation: CASSEAGGYEQYF. V and J are TRBV10-1 and TRBJ2-7; tentative D call: TRBD2 (6 bases). The CDR3 is 13 residues long. V lost 2 bases and J 4 bases, leaving 9 bases between the germline ends. The germline V gene has CDR1 WNHNN and CDR2 SYGVQD (reference sequence).

V is TRBV28 and J is TRBJ1-1; no definite D call. V was clipped by 1 base and J by 1 base, with 4 bases between them. CDR1 is MDHEN and CDR2 is SYDVKM in the germline V gene. The CDR3 has 13 amino acids. The CDR3 DNA reads TGTGCCAGCAGTTTATCGGGGAACACTGAAGCTTTCTTT. The encoded protein is CASSLSGNTEAFF.

The chain uses TRBV19 and TRBJ1-2; tentatively, D is TRBD1 (5 bases). Germline V gene sequence: CDR1 LNHDA, CDR2 SQIVND (reference sequence). The CDR3 has 12 residues. V lost 8 bases, J lost 5 bases, and 12 bases lay in between. The CDR3 DNA reads as TGTGCCAGTCGGGCGGGACTATATGGCTACACCTTC. It translates to CASRAGLYGYTF.

J is TRBJ1-5 and V is TRBV11-2; D perhaps matches TRBD1 (6 bases). Germline V gives CDR1 SGHAT, CDR2 FQNNGV. Trimming cost V 2 bases and J 0 bases, with 8 bases left between them. The CDR3 runs to 15 residues. CDR3 in amino acids: CASSLTGYSNQPQHF. DNA of the CDR3: TGTGCCAGCAGCTTAACAGGGTATAGCAATCAGCCCCAGCATTTT.

Here the CDR3 reads CASSSYDANTEAFF. The CDR3 DNA sequence: TGTGCCAGCAGTTCCTACGACGCGAACACTGAAGCTTTCTTT. The chain links TRBV6-5 to TRBJ1-1; D call uncertain. V was trimmed by 4 bases and J by 1 base, leaving 10 bases between them. Germline V gene sequence: CDR1 MNHEY, CDR2 SVGAGI. There are 14 residues in the CDR3.